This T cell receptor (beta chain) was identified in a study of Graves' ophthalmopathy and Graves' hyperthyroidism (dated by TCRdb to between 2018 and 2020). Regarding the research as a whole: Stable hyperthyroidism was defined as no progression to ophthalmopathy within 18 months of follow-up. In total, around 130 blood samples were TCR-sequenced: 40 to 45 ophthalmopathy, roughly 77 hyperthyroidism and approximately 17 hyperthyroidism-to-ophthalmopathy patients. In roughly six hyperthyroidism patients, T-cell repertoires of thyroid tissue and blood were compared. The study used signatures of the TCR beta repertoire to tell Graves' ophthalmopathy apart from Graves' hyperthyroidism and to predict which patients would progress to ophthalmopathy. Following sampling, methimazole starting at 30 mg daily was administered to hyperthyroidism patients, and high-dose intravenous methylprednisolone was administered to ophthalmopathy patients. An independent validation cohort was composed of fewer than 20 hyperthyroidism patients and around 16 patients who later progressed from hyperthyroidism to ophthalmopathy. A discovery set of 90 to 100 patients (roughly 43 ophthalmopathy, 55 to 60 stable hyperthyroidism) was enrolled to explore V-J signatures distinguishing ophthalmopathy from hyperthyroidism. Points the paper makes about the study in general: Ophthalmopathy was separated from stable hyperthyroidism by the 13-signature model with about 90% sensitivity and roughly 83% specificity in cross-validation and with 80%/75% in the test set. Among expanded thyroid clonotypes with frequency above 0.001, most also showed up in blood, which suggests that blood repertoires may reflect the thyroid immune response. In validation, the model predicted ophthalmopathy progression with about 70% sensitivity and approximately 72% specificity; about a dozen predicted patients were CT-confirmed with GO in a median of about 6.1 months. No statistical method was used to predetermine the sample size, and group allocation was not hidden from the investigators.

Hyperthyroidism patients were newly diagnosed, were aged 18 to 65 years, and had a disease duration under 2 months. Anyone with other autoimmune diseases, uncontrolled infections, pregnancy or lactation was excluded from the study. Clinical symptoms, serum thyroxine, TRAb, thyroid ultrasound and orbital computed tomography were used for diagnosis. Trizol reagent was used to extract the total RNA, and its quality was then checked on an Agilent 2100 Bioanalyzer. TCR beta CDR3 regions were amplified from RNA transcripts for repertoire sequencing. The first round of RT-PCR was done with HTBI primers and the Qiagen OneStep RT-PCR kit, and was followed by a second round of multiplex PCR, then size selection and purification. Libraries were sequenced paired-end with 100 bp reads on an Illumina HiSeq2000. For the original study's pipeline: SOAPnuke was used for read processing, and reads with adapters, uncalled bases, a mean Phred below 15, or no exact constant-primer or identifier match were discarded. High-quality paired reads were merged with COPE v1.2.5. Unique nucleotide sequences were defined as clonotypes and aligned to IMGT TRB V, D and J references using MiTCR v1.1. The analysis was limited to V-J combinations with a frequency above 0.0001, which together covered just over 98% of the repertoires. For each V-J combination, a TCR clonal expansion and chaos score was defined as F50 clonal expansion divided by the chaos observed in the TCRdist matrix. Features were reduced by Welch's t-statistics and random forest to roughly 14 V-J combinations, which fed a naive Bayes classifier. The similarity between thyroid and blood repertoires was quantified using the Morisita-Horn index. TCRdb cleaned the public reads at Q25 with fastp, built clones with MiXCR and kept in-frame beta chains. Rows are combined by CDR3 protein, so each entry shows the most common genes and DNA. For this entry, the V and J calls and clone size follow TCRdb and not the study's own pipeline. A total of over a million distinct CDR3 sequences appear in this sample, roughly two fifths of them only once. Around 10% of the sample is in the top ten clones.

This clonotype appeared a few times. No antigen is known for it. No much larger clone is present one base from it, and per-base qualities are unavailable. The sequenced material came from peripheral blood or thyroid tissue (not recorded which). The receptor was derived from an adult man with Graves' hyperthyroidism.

The sequence in DNA is TGTGCCAGCGCCATAAGCGAGAGCTCCTACGAGCAGTACTTC. Its translation is CASAISESSYEQYF. The V and J segments used are TRBV9 and TRBJ2-7; there is no confident call for the D gene. The CDR3 holds 14 amino acids from the cysteine to the phenylalanine. The read is trimmed to its CDR3 DNA, 42 bases read in frame from base 1. The germline V gene supplies CDR1 SGDLS and CDR2 YYNGEE. Deletion took 7 bases off V and 0 bases off J, with a span of 14 bases between the germline ends.